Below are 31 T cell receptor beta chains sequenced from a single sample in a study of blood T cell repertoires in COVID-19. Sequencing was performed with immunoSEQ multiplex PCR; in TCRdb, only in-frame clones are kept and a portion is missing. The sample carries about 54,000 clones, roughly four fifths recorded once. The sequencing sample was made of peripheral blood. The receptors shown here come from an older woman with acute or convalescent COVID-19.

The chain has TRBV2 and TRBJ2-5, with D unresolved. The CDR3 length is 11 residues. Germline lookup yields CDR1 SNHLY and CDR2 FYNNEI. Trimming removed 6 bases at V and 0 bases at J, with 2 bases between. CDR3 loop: CASSYQETQYF. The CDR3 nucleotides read TGTGCCAGCAGCTACCAAGAGACCCAGTACTTC.

DNA of the CDR3: TGTGCCAGCAGTCTTCGGGGGGGTCCCTACGAGCAGTACTTC. Translating gives CASSLRGGPYEQYF. The V and J genes are TRBV27 and TRBJ2-7, with 8 nucleotides matching TRBD2. The V segment lost 5 bases and the J segment 2 bases; nucleotides outside the gene matches: 5. Per the germline V gene, CDR1 is MNHEY and CDR2 is SMNVEV (reference sequence). This CDR3 contains 14 residues.

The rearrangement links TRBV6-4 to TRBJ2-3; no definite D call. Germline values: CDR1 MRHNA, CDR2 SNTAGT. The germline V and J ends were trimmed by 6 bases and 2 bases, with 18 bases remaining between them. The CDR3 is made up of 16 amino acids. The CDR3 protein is CASRTDHARLTDTQYF. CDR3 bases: TGTGCCAGCAGGACCGACCACGCTAGACTCACAGATACGCAGTATTTT.

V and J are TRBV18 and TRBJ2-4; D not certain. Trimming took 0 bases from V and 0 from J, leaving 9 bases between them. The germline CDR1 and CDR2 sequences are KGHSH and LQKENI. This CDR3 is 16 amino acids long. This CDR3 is CASSPPNSIAKNIQYF. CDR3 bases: TGTGCCAGCTCACCACCCAACAGTATAGCCAAAAACATTCAGTACTTC.

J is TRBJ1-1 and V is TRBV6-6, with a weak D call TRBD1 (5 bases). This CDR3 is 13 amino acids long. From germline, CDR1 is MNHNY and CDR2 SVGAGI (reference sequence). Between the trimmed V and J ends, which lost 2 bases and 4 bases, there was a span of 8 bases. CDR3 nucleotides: TGTGCCAGCAGTTACGGACATCGCACTGAAGCTTTCTTT. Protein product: CASSYGHRTEAFF.

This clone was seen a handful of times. This CDR3 reads CSVRQGQDGTEAFF. For the CDR3, the DNA is TGCAGCGTGCGACAGGGACAGGATGGAACTGAAGCTTTCTTT. J is TRBJ1-1 and V is TRBV29-1; 8 positions agree with TRBD1. Germline V lookup: CDR1 SQVTM, CDR2 ANQGSEA. The CDR3 runs 14 residues. Trimming at V came to 6 bases and at J to 5 bases, leaving 11 bases not matched to a gene. Looking up the rest from reference TRBV29-1 and TRBJ1-1 gives the full variable domain: SAVISQKPSRDICQRGTSLTIQCQVDSQVTMMFWYRQQPGQSLTLIATANQGSEATYESGFVIDKFPISRPNLTFSTLTVSNMSPEDSSIYLCSVRQGQDGTEAFFGQGTRLTVV.

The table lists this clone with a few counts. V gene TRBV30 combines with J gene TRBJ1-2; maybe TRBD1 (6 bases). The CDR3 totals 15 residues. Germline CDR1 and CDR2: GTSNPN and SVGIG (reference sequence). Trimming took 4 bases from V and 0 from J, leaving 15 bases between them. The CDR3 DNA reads TGTGCCTGGAATAGACAGGACGGAGCTAACTATGGCTACACCTTC. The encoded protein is CAWNRQDGANYGYTF.

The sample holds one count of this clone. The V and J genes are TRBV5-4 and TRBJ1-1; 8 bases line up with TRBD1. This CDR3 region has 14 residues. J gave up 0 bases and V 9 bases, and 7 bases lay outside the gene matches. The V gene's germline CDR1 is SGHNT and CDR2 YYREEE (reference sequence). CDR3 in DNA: TGTGCCACTACAGGGGGGAGCATGAACACTGAAGCTTTCTTT. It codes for CATTGGSMNTEAFF.

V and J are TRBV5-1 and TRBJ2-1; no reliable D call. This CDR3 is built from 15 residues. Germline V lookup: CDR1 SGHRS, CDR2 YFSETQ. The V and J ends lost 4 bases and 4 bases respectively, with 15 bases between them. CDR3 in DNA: TGCGCCAGCAGCCTGCTTAATTCGAGATACAATGAGCAGTTCTTC. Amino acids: CASSLLNSRYNEQFF.

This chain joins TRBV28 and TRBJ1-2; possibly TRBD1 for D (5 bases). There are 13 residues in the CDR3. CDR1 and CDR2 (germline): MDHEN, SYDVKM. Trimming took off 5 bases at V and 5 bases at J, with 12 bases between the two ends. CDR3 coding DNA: TGTGCCAGCAGTCCTTCGGACAAATATGGCTACACCTTC. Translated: CASSPSDKYGYTF.

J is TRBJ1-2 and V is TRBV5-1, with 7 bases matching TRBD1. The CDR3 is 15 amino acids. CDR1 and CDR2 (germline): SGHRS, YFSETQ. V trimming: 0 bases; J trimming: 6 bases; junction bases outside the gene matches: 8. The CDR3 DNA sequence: TGCGCCAGCAGCTTGGGACCCACAGGGGAGGATGGCTACACCTTC. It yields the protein CASSLGPTGEDGYTF.

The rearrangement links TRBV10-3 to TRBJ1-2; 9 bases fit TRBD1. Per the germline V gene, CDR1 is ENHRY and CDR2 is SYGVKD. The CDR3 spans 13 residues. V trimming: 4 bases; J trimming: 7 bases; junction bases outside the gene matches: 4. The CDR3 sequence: CAISGGTGSGYTF. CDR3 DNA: TGTGCCATCAGTGGGGGGACAGGGAGTGGCTACACCTTC.

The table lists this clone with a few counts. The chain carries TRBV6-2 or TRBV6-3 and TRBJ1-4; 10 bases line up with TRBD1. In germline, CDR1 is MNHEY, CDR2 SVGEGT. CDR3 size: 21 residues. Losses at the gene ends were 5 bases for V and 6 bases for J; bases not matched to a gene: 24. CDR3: CASSLRRKLTGGRTWDEKLFF. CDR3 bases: TGTGCCAGCAGTCTAAGAAGAAAGTTGACAGGGGGCAGAACTTGGGATGAAAAACTGTTTTTT.

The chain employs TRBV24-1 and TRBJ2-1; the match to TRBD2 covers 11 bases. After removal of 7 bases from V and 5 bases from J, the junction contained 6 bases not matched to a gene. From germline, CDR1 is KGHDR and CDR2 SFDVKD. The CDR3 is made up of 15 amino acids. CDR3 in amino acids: CATRSSGRVNNEQFF. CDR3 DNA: TGTGCCACCAGAAGTAGCGGGAGGGTAAACAATGAGCAGTTCTTC.

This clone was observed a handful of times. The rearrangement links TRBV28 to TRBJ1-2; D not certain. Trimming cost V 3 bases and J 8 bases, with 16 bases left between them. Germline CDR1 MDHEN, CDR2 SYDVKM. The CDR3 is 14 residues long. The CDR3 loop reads CASSLGQVLGGYTF. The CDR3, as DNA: TGTGCCAGCAGTTTGGGTCAGGTATTGGGCGGCTACACCTTC.

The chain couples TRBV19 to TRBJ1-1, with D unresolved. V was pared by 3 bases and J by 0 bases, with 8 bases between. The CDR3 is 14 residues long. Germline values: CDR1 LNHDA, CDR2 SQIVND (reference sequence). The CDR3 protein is CASSIGEVNTEAFF. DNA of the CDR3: TGTGCCAGTAGTATCGGGGAGGTGAACACTGAAGCTTTCTTT.

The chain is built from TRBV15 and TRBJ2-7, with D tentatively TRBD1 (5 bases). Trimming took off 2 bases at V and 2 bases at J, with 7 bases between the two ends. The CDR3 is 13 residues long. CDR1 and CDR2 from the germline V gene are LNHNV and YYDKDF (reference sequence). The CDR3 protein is CATSRSRAYEQYF. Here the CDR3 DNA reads TGTGCCACCAGCAGAAGCAGGGCCTACGAGCAGTACTTC. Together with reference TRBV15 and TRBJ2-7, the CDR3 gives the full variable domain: DAMVIQNPRYQVTQFGKPVTLSCSQTLNHNVMYWYQQKSSQAPKLLFHYYDKDFNNEADTPDNFQSRRPNTSFCFLDIRSPGLGDTAMYLCATSRSRAYEQYFGPGTRLTVT.

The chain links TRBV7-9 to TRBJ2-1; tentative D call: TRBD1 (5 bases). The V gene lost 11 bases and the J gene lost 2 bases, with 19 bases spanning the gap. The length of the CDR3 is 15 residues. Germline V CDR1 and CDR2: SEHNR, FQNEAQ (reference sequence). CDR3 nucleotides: TGTGCCGGGGCTTGGGGTTCTAGACCCTACAATGAGCAGTTCTTC. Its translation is CAGAWGSRPYNEQFF.

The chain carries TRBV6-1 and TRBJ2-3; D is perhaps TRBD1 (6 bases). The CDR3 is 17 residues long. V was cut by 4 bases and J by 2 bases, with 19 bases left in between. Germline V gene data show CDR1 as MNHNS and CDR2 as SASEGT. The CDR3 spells CASSGRSDRHFTDTQYF. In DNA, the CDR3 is TGTGCCAGCAGTGGGAGATCGGACAGACACTTCACAGATACGCAGTATTTT.

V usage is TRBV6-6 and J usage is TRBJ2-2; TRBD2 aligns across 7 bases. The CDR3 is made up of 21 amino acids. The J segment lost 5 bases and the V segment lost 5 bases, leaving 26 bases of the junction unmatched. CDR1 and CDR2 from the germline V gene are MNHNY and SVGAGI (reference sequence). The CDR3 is CASSRLAKGGSGTRGTGELFF. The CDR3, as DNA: TGTGCCAGCAGTCGCCTGGCTAAAGGAGGGAGCGGGACCCGAGGTACCGGGGAGCTGTTTTTT.

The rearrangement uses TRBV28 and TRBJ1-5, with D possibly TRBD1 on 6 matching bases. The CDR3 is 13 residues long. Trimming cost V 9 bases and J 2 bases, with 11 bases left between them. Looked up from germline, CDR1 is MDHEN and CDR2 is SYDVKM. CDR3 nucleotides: TGTGCCAGTCTAGGGGGGGGCAATCAGCCCCAGCATTTT. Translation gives CASLGGGNQPQHF.

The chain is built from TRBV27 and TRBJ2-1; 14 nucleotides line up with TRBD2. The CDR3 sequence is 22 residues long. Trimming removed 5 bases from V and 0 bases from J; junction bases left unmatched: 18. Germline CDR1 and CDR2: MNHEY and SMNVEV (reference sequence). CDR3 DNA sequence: TGTGCCAGCAGTCGCCCTCCCGGGACTAGCGGGAGCACCGGCAGCTCCTACAATGAGCAGTTCTTC. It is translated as CASSRPPGTSGSTGSSYNEQFF.

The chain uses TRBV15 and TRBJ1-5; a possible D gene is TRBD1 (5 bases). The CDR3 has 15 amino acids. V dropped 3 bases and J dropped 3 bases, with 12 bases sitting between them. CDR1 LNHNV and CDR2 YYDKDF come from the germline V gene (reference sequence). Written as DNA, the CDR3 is TGTGCCACCAGCAGGTTACGGGGGATCAATCAGCCCCAGCATTTT. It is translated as CATSRLRGINQPQHF.

The CDR3 DNA is TGTGCCAGCAGTGATCCAGGGGGCTTCTCTGAAGCTTTCTTT. It specifies CASSDPGGFSEAFF. The chain joins TRBV6-1 to TRBJ1-1, with 8 bases aligning to TRBD1. This CDR3 comprises 14 residues. V shed 3 bases, J shed 6 bases, and the junction held 6 bases outside the gene matches. The germline gives CDR1 MNHNS, CDR2 SASEGT.

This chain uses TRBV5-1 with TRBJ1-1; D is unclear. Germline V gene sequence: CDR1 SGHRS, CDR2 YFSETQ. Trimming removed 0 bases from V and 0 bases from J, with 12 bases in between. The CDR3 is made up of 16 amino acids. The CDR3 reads CASSLGRGTMNTEAFF. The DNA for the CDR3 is TGCGCCAGCAGCTTGGGACGGGGAACTATGAACACTGAAGCTTTCTTT.

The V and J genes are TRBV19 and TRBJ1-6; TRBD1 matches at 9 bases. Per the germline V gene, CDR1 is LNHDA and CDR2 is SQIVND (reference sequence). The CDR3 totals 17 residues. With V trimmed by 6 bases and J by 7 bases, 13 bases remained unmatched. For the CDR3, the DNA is TGTGCCAGTAGCCTCTCTTTGGGGACAGGGTTGAATTCACCCCTCCACTTT. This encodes CASSLSLGTGLNSPLHF. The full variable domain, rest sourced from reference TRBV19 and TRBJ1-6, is DGGITQSPKYLFRKEGQNVTLSCEQNLNHDAMYWYRQDPGQGLRLIYYSQIVNDFQKGDIAEGYSVSREKKESFPLTVTSAQKNPTAFYLCASSLSLGTGLNSPLHFGNGTRLTVT.

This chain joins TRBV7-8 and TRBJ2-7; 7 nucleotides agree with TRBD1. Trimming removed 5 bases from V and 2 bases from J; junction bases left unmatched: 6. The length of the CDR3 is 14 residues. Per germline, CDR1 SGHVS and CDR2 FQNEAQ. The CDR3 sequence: CASSPPGQTYEQYF. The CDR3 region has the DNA TGTGCCAGCAGCCCCCCGGGACAGACCTACGAGCAGTACTTC.

CDR3 nucleotides: TGTGCCAGCAGCTTAGTCGCCGGACAGAGAGAGGGAGCTTTCTTT. This codes for CASSLVAGQREGAFF. The V and J genes are TRBV7-6 and TRBJ1-1; D is possibly TRBD1 (6 bases). This CDR3 region has 15 residues. In germline, CDR1 is SGHVS, CDR2 FNYEAQ. V shed 1 base and J shed 10 bases, with 19 bases lying between them.

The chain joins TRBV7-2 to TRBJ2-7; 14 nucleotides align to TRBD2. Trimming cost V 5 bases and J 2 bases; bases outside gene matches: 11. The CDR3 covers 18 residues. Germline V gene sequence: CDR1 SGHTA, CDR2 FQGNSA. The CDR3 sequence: CASSPRTSGGLLPYEQYF. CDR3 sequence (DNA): TGTGCCAGCAGCCCGCGGACTAGCGGGGGGCTATTGCCCTACGAGCAGTACTTC.

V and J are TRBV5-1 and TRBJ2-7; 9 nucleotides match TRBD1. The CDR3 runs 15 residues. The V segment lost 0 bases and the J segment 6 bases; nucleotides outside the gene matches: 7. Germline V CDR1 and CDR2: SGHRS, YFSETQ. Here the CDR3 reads CASSLGGGQGREQYF. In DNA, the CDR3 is TGCGCCAGCAGCTTGGGTGGGGGACAGGGTCGCGAGCAGTACTTC.

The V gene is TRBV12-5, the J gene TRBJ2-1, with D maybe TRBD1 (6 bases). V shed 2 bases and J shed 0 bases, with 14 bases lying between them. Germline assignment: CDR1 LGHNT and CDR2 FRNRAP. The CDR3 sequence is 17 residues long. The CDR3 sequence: CASGLPRTESSYNEQFF. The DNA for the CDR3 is TGTGCTAGTGGTTTGCCCCGGACAGAGAGCTCCTACAATGAGCAGTTCTTC.